Given below is one T cell receptor beta chain in context. What it binds is unknown. This sample was included in a study of Ad26.COV2.S vaccination and SARS-CoV-2 variants. Study-level information: Vaccine-arm donor from the placebo-controlled COV1001 Ad26.COV2.S trial.

Treatment described: over 15 received Ad26.COV2.S at low or high dose, single or two shots; five or six received placebo; per-sample allocation not given. Samples analyzed were those drawn on day 63 after the first vaccine or placebo injection. This person who donated was an adult of 18-55 years in Boston. Study results and caveats: After vaccination, reports described spike-specific CD8+ and CD4+ T cell responses as showing substantial breadth. Among vaccine recipients, spike-specific TCR breadth exceeded that of placebo recipients.

Method: immunoSEQ multiplex PCR; TCRdb's copy keeps in-frame clones and lacks some. This sample carries about 680,000 clones, about 90% of them seen once, and the ten largest clones take about 1.5%. Specimen: peripheral blood, collected in a trial of Ad26.COV2.S vaccine versus placebo. The source is a person between 18 and 65 years old who received the Ad26.COV2.S COVID-19 vaccine or a placebo.

The CDR3 is CASSLGRVPYNEQFF. CDR3 DNA: TGTGCCAGCAGCCTTGGGAGGGTCCCCTACAATGAGCAGTTCTTC. The chain carries TRBV5-4 and TRBJ2-1; TRBD2 matches 7 bases. Trimming at V came to 4 bases and at J to 2 bases, leaving 6 bases not matched to a gene. Germline V gives CDR1 SGHNT, CDR2 YYREEE (reference sequence). CDR3 length: 15 amino acids.